This T cell receptor (beta chain) derives from a study of PD-1 blockade in mismatch repair-deficient tumors. The assay was immunoSEQ multiplex PCR, and TCRdb's table has in-frame clones only and misses some. The top ten hold roughly 5.5% of the sample, which has some 70,000 clones, about 78% seen once. Three pembrolizumab responders had their TCRs sequenced. Study findings and constraints: Rapid post-treatment expansion, then contraction, generally preceding radiologic response, marked tumor-resident clones.

This CDR3 contains 13 residues. V lost 11 bases and J lost 3; bases outside the gene matches: 9. Germline V CDR1 and CDR2: MNHEY, SVGAGI. Note on this clone: Antigen unknown.

The sequence derives from an adult with mismatch repair-deficient cancer. V gene TRBV6-5 combines with J gene TRBJ1-2; 7 bases align to TRBD1. The sequenced sample was peripheral blood, obtained 2 weeks after starting pembrolizumab. The chain's CDR3 is CAASQGFYYGYTF. The DNA for the CDR3 is TGTGCCGCTTCACAGGGGTTTTACTATGGCTACACCTTC.